Listed below are T cell receptor beta chains from one sample, sequenced in a study of CD8 T cells in ankylosing spondylitis. TCRdb processed the 5' RACE reads anew with MiXCR; each CDR3 protein has one entry. The profile shows 400,000 to 450,000 distinct CDR3 sequences, more than 15% of them singletons. Sequenced sample: blood, either unsorted or a sorted T cell fraction (not recorded which). All receptors derive from a male donor with ankylosing spondylitis. Each CDR3 is given with its conserved first and last residue. Part of the rows lack a size; the others show once, few, many or a class for expanded clones.

V gene	clone size	CDR3 protein
TRBV28	many	CASSFRGGRDNYEQYF
TRBV4-1	many	CASSQERTSGGALETQYF
TRBV27	NA	CASRERGSGANVLTF
TRBV6-5	few	CASSYSNRVAGELFF
TRBV3-1	NA	CASSSRGREIQYF
TRBV5-1	few	CASSLVQGGSDTQYF
TRBV29-1	few	CSVVGAGYTF
TRBV4-1	NA	CASRPGGAEETQYF
TRBV7-2	many	CASSLGQGSYNEQFF
TRBV29-1	NA	CSSGQGAYGYTF
TRBV5-4	NA	CASSPSGQRETQYF
TRBV9	many	CASSALQGPDTQYF
TRBV2	NA	CASRAGSPREQFF
TRBV15	NA	CAIGPGDSGNTIYF
TRBV12-3/TRBV12-4	many	CASSFTTGDDQPQHF
TRBV6-5	few	CASSTRGLSQFF
TRBV12-3/TRBV12-4	few	CASSERLAGGPTDTQYF
TRBV28	NA	CASITVGDTGELFF
TRBV20-1	NA	CSARGLANEQFF
TRBV19	few	CASSITAGGRQPQHF
TRBV29-1	many	CSAKVSGAGGYGYTF
TRBV11-3	NA	CASSPSEYRNTDTQYF
TRBV20-1	NA	CSARANSETEAFF
TRBV5-5	NA	CASSWFATNEKLFF
TRBV3-1	NA	CASSQDLTASGNTIYF
TRBV11-2	NA	CASSIHPGTVNTEAFF
TRBV6-1	NA	CASSPLYF
TRBV7-9	few	CASRPGELFF
TRBV20-1	few	CSARDLRRSSYNEQFF
TRBV6-5	NA	CASSSDSLNQPQHF
TRBV5-1	NA	CASSSGTGVSYEQYF
TRBV27	NA	CASSLGWTNTHNEQFF
TRBV28	few	CASRQGKEKLFF
TRBV7-6	NA	CASSLMAGPGNTIYF
TRBV5-1	NA	CASSLAQPGDNTIYF
TRBV12-3/TRBV12-4	NA	CASSLSGSAFF
TRBV20-1	many	CSARDLRQGAYEQYF